Listed below are T cell receptor beta chains from one sample, sequenced in a study of shared clonotypes between healthy human individuals. Assay: immunoSEQ multiplex PCR; the TCRdb copy retains only in-frame clones and omits some. The sample lists 2,500,000 or so clones, approximately 94% seen once, with roughly 0.13% in the top ten. Sample: naive CD4+ T cells sorted from blood. The source is a man between 18 and 35 years old in good health. Each CDR3 is given without its conserved first and last residue. Fields, in order: CDR3 protein, V gene, J gene.

CDR3aa: ASSTTQGGEKLF
v_gene: TRBV27
j_gene: TRBJ1-4

CDR3aa: AWNGGGNTIY
v_gene: TRBV30
j_gene: TRBJ1-3

CDR3aa: ASSLNTMNTEAF
v_gene: TRBV5-1
j_gene: TRBJ1-1

CDR3aa: AITASFEDTQY
v_gene: TRBV10-3
j_gene: TRBJ2-3

CDR3aa: ASRRGLLYQETQY
v_gene: TRBV28
j_gene: TRBJ2-5

CDR3aa: ASAGVGEKLF
v_gene: TRBV6-1
j_gene: TRBJ1-4

CDR3aa: ASRIGTGGSPLH
v_gene: TRBV6-5
j_gene: TRBJ1-6

CDR3aa: ASGLRVVGINGNTIY
v_gene: TRBV12-5
j_gene: TRBJ1-3

CDR3aa: ASSLGAKGDTEAF
v_gene: TRBV5-1
j_gene: TRBJ1-1

CDR3aa: ASSLIGSYEQY
v_gene: TRBV5-6
j_gene: TRBJ2-7

CDR3aa: ASSVDRLVTGELF
v_gene: TRBV9
j_gene: TRBJ2-2

CDR3aa: ATSRDWGSNQPQH
v_gene: TRBV15
j_gene: TRBJ1-5

CDR3aa: ASSLWEGNEQY
v_gene: TRBV7-2
j_gene: TRBJ2-7

CDR3aa: ASSPQTGGVLGELF
v_gene: TRBV18
j_gene: TRBJ2-2

CDR3aa: AWREQQGAEAF
v_gene: TRBV30
j_gene: TRBJ1-1

CDR3aa: ASSEEIVYSGAKETQY
v_gene: TRBV6-1
j_gene: TRBJ2-5

CDR3aa: ASRRDRGKAEAF
v_gene: TRBV5-4
j_gene: TRBJ1-1

CDR3aa: ASSPRWGTGELF
v_gene: TRBV27
j_gene: TRBJ2-2

CDR3aa: ASSFSDSLAKNIQY
v_gene: TRBV5-6
j_gene: TRBJ2-4

CDR3aa: ASSLKGYRGRSSYEQY
v_gene: TRBV13
j_gene: TRBJ2-7

CDR3aa: ASSSLAEGGYEQY
v_gene: TRBV5-6
j_gene: TRBJ2-7

CDR3aa: ASSSPGTGAEGYT
v_gene: TRBV6-6
j_gene: TRBJ1-2

CDR3aa: ASSLSGLVTEAF
v_gene: TRBV28
j_gene: TRBJ1-1

CDR3aa: ASTIDRGSNQPQH
v_gene: TRBV28
j_gene: TRBJ1-5

CDR3aa: ASSLDGETQY
v_gene: TRBV11-2
j_gene: TRBJ2-5

CDR3aa: ASSLVGVAGVETQY
v_gene: TRBV5-6
j_gene: TRBJ2-5

CDR3aa: ASSSGAAGREKLF
v_gene: TRBV7-9
j_gene: TRBJ1-4

CDR3aa: ASSTRLTDTQY
v_gene: TRBV2
j_gene: TRBJ2-3

CDR3aa: ASSLQGYTDTQY
v_gene: TRBV6-5
j_gene: TRBJ2-3

CDR3aa: SAEGLRGNYGYT
v_gene: TRBV29-1
j_gene: TRBJ1-2

CDR3aa: ASSTTLAIQETQY
v_gene: TRBV19
j_gene: TRBJ2-5

CDR3aa: ASSFATSGKGLSDVLT
v_gene: TRBV27
j_gene: TRBJ2-6

CDR3aa: ASSPGRPFYEQY
v_gene: TRBV18
j_gene: TRBJ2-7

CDR3aa: ASSLEATGISPLH
v_gene: TRBV5-4
j_gene: TRBJ1-6

CDR3aa: ASSQDRTGQIEQY
v_gene: TRBV4-1
j_gene: TRBJ2-7

CDR3aa: ASSKTGNTEAF
v_gene: TRBV19
j_gene: TRBJ1-1

CDR3aa: ASSFERGVVYGYT
v_gene: TRBV27
j_gene: TRBJ1-2

CDR3aa: ASSQRPQVAGEYNEQF
v_gene: TRBV4-2
j_gene: TRBJ2-1

CDR3aa: ASSFEGSQPIYEQY
v_gene: TRBV2
j_gene: TRBJ2-7

CDR3aa: ASSLSSGTGTQY
v_gene: TRBV28
j_gene: TRBJ2-5

CDR3aa: ASSESVSSRGELF
v_gene: TRBV10-2
j_gene: TRBJ1-4

CDR3aa: ASGSTGPQDEQY
v_gene: TRBV5-1
j_gene: TRBJ2-7